Below, 27 T cell receptor beta chains from the same sample are listed, as sequenced in a study of blood T cell repertoires in COVID-19. Sequencing was performed with immunoSEQ multiplex PCR; in TCRdb, only in-frame clones are kept and a portion is missing. Among fewer than 200,000 clones listed, around four fifths were seen once. Sequencing used peripheral blood. Receptor source: an older man with acute or convalescent COVID-19.

The chain carries TRBV24-1 and TRBJ2-7; a weak D match, TRBD2 (6 bases). Per the germline V gene, CDR1 is KGHDR and CDR2 is SFDVKD. Trimming shortened V by 9 bases and J by 6 bases, and 14 bases separated the two germline ends. The CDR3 has 12 amino acids. The CDR3 nucleotides are TGTGCCACCGCTTCCGGGAGTCGCGAGCAGTACTTC. Its protein is CATASGSREQYF.

This rearrangement joins TRBV18 to TRBJ1-4; 11 bases fit TRBD1. From germline, CDR1 is KGHSH and CDR2 LQKENI. Germline trimming cut 3 bases from V and 8 bases from J; bases unmatched to any gene: 2. The length of the CDR3 is 14 residues. CDR3 loop: CASSPGQGDEKLFF. CDR3 coding DNA: TGTGCCAGCTCACCGGGACAGGGGGACGAAAAACTGTTTTTT.

The genes are TRBV7-2 and TRBJ2-7, with 10 bases that match TRBD2. This CDR3 has 16 residues. Germline CDR1 is SGHTA and CDR2 is FQGNSA. V lost 5 bases to trimming and J lost 6 bases; unmatched junction nucleotides: 13. The DNA for the CDR3 is TGTGCCAGCAGCCCCGTATGGTCTAGCGGGAGTTTCGAGCAGTACTTC. Translated: CASSPVWSSGSFEQYF.

The rearrangement joins TRBV5-6 to TRBJ2-3; D is unclear. The CDR3 is 13 residues long. Germline CDR1 is SGHDT and CDR2 is YYEEEE. V lost 3 bases and J lost 1, with 6 bases in between. Written as DNA, the CDR3 is TGTGCCAGCAGCTCAGTGGGCACAGATACGCAGTATTTT. Translated, it gives CASSSVGTDTQYF.

This chain connects TRBV21-1 to TRBJ2-3; TRBD2 is taken as the D call from the table, unchecked against the DNA. TRBV21-1 is a pseudogene locus. The CDR3 has 18 residues. The CDR3 nucleotides read TGTGCCAGCAGCAAAGAATTTAGGGCTAGCGGGGACCCAGATACGCAGTATTTT. This sequence encodes CASSKEFRASGDPDTQYF.

The chain uses TRBV2 and TRBJ2-1; TRBD1 matches at 7 bases. V was clipped by 6 bases and J by 2 bases; unmatched bases: 7. CDR1 is SNHLY and CDR2 is FYNNEI in the germline V gene. The CDR3 extends over 15 amino acids. CDR3 nucleotide sequence: TGTGCCAGCAGCCGGGACAGAGCAGCCTACAATGAGCAGTTCTTC. Its translation is CASSRDRAAYNEQFF.

This clone was observed a handful of times. The rearrangement links TRBV6-6 to TRBJ1-3; D remains unclear. Trimming removed 6 bases from V and 3 bases from J, with 15 bases in between. The CDR3 covers 15 residues. Looked up from germline, CDR1 is MNHNY and CDR2 is SVGAGI (reference sequence). CDR3 sequence: CASSRLGVGGNTIYF. The CDR3 DNA follows: TGTGCCAGCAGCCGTCTGGGCGTAGGTGGAAACACCATATATTTT.

This clone came up a few times. A junction end diverges from the germline sequence, so it may reflect a read error. CDR3 sequence (DNA): TGTGCCAGCAGGCAAGGCCCCGGACAGGGTGTGGGGAACACTGAAGCTTTCTTT. Translating gives CASRQGPGQGVGNTEAFF. J is TRBJ1-1 and V is TRBV3-1 (or the pseudogene TRBV3-2); TRBD1 agrees at 8 bases. Germline loops: CDR1 LGHDT, CDR2 YNNKEL (reference sequence). The CDR3 has 18 amino acids.

V gene TRBV2 combines with J gene TRBJ1-2; 9 bases agree with TRBD1. The germline CDR1 and CDR2 sequences are SNHLY and FYNNEI. The CDR3 length is 14 residues. J was trimmed by 2 bases and V by 8 bases; bases with no gene match: 6. The CDR3 sequence is CASGAGTGNYGYTF. In nucleotides, the CDR3 is TGTGCCAGCGGAGCCGGGACAGGGAACTATGGCTACACCTTC. Combining the CDR3 with reference TRBV2 and TRBJ1-2 gives the whole variable domain EPEVTQTPSHQVTQMGQEVILRCVPISNHLYFYWYRQILGQKVEFLVSFYNNEISEKSEIFDDQFSVERPDGSNFTLKIRSTKLEDSAMYFCASGAGTGNYGYTFGSGTRLTVV.

This clone was seen once. The chain combines TRBV27 with TRBJ1-1, with 7 bases identical to TRBD1. The CDR3 sequence is 14 residues long. Germline values: CDR1 MNHEY, CDR2 SMNVEV (reference sequence). Germline trimming cut 7 bases from V and 4 bases from J; bases unmatched to any gene: 9. DNA for the CDR3: TGTGCCAGCAACGTACAGGGGAAGGTCACTGAAGCTTTCTTT. Its translation is CASNVQGKVTEAFF.

The chain combines TRBV5-6 with TRBJ1-1; 7 nucleotides agree with TRBD1. The CDR3 consists of 14 residues. V was pared by 1 base and J by 1 base, with 1 base of the junction left unmatched. Per the germline V gene, CDR1 is SGHDT and CDR2 is YYEEEE. The CDR3 nucleotides are TGTGCCAGCAGCTTGCCAGGGGGGAACACTGAAGCTTTCTTT. This codes for CASSLPGGNTEAFF.

This rearrangement joins TRBV6-5 to TRBJ2-5, with D possibly TRBD2 on 5 matching bases. Germline lookup yields CDR1 MNHEY and CDR2 SVGAGI. This CDR3 spans 14 amino acids. V lost 0 bases, J lost 1 base, and 6 bases lay in between. The CDR3 DNA reads TGTGCCAGCAGTTACTCTGGACTCCAAGAGACCCAGTACTTC. Its translation: CASSYSGLQETQYF.

The chain combines TRBV7-2 with TRBJ1-3; TRBD1 agrees at 10 bases. With V trimmed by 1 base and J by 5 bases, 8 bases remained unmatched. The germline gives CDR1 SGHTA, CDR2 FQGNSA. The CDR3 totals 17 residues. The CDR3 region is CASSLVGDRGPRNTIYF. As DNA, the CDR3 is TGTGCCAGCAGCTTAGTGGGTGACAGGGGGCCTCGAAACACCATATATTTT.

The chain recombines TRBV15 with TRBJ1-1, with D possibly matching TRBD1 (5 bases). Germline V CDR1 and CDR2: LNHNV, YYDKDF (reference sequence). This CDR3 comprises 13 residues. Trimming shortened V by 5 bases and J by 5 bases, and 12 bases separated the two germline ends. The CDR3 DNA is TGTGCCACCAGCGGGGCGACAGTTACTGAAGCTTTCTTT. Translation gives CATSGATVTEAFF.

This clone was counted between two and nine times. V and J are TRBV7-3 and TRBJ2-3, with a weak D call TRBD2 (5 bases). The CDR3 sequence is 14 residues long. Per the germline V gene, CDR1 is SGHTA and CDR2 is FQGTGA. Trimming removed 5 bases at V and 2 bases at J, with 11 bases between. CDR3 residues: CASSNTRDTDTQYF. Here the CDR3 DNA reads TGTGCCAGCAGCAACACTAGAGACACAGATACGCAGTATTTT.

This clone was picked up a small number of times. The J gene is TRBJ1-3, the V gene TRBV7-8; D might be TRBD1 (6 bases). Deletions cut 3 bases from V and 0 bases from J, with 12 bases between. In germline, CDR1 is SGHVS, CDR2 FQNEAQ. This CDR3 spans 16 amino acids. The DNA for the CDR3 is TGTGCCAGCAGCTTGTGGACAGCGAACTCTGGAAACACCATATATTTT. It translates to CASSLWTANSGNTIYF. Filled out from reference TRBV7-8 and TRBJ1-3, the complete variable domain reads GAGVSQSPRYKVAKRGQDVALRCDPISGHVSLFWYQQALGQGPEFLTYFQNEAQLDKSGLPSDRFFAERPEGSVSTLKIQRTQQEDSAVYLCASSLWTANSGNTIYFGEGSWLTVV.

This rearrangement joins TRBV2 to TRBJ2-2, with D tentatively TRBD1 (6 bases). The germline V gene encodes CDR1 SNHLY and CDR2 FYNNEI. The CDR3 extends over 14 amino acids. Trimming shortened V by 8 bases and J by 3 bases, and 13 bases separated the two germline ends. CDR3 sequence: CASRTGGDTGELFF. The CDR3 DNA reads TGTGCCAGCCGGACTGGGGGCGACACCGGGGAGCTGTTTTTT.

V and J are TRBV23-1 and TRBJ2-7, with TRBD1 identical over 9 bases. TRBV23-1 is annotated as an ORF whose role is uncertain. The J segment lost 4 bases and the V segment lost 3 bases, leaving 7 bases of the junction unmatched. The CDR3 covers 15 residues. The CDR3 DNA follows: TGCGCCAGCAGTCATCCGGGACAGGGAAAGTACGAGCAGTACTTC. Amino acid sequence: CASSHPGQGKYEQYF.

This clone was recorded a few times. J is TRBJ1-1 and V is TRBV7-3; 10 nucleotides agree with TRBD1. With V trimmed by 3 bases and J by 1 base, 2 bases remained unmatched. CDR1 and CDR2 from the germline V gene are SGHTA and FQGTGA. The CDR3 covers 15 residues. In DNA form, the CDR3 reads TGTGCCAGCAGCTTGGGACAGGGGAAGAACACTGAAGCTTTCTTT. It yields the protein CASSLGQGKNTEAFF.

V and J are TRBV23-1 and TRBJ1-2; the match to TRBD1 covers 9 bases. TRBV23-1 is labeled an ORF, and its function is uncertain. Trimming took 4 bases from V and 0 from J; bases not matched to a gene: 12. This CDR3 has 18 amino acids. CDR3 sequence (DNA): TGCGCCAGCAGTCCCCTTTGGACAGGGGAAAGGGCTAACTATGGCTACACCTTC. As protein: CASSPLWTGERANYGYTF.

The CDR3 region is CASSDAGYGYTF. The CDR3 DNA reads TGTGCCAGCAGTGACGCGGGGTACGGCTACACCTTC. The genes are TRBV6-1 and TRBJ1-2; the D is unclear. The length of the CDR3 is 12 residues. Germline V gene data show CDR1 as MNHNS and CDR2 as SASEGT. The V gene lost 3 bases and the J gene lost 8 bases, with 10 bases spanning the gap.

V gene TRBV12-3 or TRBV12-4 combines with J gene TRBJ2-7; D unresolved. Trimming shortened V by 5 bases and J by 9 bases, and 11 bases separated the two germline ends. CDR3 length: 11 amino acids. CDR3 in amino acids: CASSLALVQYF. As DNA, the CDR3 is TGTGCCAGCAGTCTGGCTCTCGTGCAGTACTTC.

This chain links TRBV12-5 with TRBJ2-1; a weak D match, TRBD1 (6 bases). Germline lookup yields CDR1 LGHNT and CDR2 FRNRAP. This CDR3 has 12 residues. V gave up 2 bases and J gave up 9 bases, with 8 bases separating them. CDR3 bases: TGTGCTAGTGGTTTGAACAGGGTTGAGCAGTTCTTC. Amino acid sequence: CASGLNRVEQFF.

The chain is built from TRBV7-8 and TRBJ1-5; TRBD1 agrees at 9 bases. CDR1 and CDR2 (germline): SGHVS, FQNEAQ. The CDR3 runs 19 residues. V gave up 5 bases and J gave up 2 bases; unmatched junction bases: 16. The CDR3 sequence: CASSRKGQLGDRGNQPQHF. The CDR3 DNA is TGTGCCAGCAGCCGTAAAGGGCAGTTAGGGGACAGGGGCAATCAGCCCCAGCATTTT.

J is TRBJ1-1 and V is TRBV6-6; D not resolved. Trimming stripped 2 bases from V and 8 bases from J, with 12 bases between. CDR3 length: 13 residues. Germline V gives CDR1 MNHNY, CDR2 SVGAGI (reference sequence). The CDR3 sequence is CASSYPQSGEAFF. The CDR3 nucleotides are TGTGCCAGCAGTTACCCTCAGTCGGGGGAAGCTTTCTTT.

The V call is TRBV6-5, the J call TRBJ2-5; 15 bases fit TRBD2. J was trimmed by 5 bases and V by 6 bases; bases with no gene match: 1. Germline V gene data show CDR1 as MNHEY and CDR2 as SVGAGI. The CDR3 has 14 amino acids. The CDR3 here is CASSGLAGGETQYF. In nucleotides, the CDR3 is TGTGCCAGCAGCGGACTAGCGGGAGGGGAGACCCAGTACTTC.

The gene calls are TRBV10-3 and TRBJ1-1; D is uncertain. With 4 bases removed from V and 0 bases from J, the gap between germline ends came to 6 bases. CDR1 ENHRY and CDR2 SYGVKD come from the germline V gene. CDR3 length equals 13 residues. The CDR3: CAISGGLNTEAFF. In DNA, the CDR3 is TGTGCCATCAGTGGCGGATTGAACACTGAAGCTTTCTTT.